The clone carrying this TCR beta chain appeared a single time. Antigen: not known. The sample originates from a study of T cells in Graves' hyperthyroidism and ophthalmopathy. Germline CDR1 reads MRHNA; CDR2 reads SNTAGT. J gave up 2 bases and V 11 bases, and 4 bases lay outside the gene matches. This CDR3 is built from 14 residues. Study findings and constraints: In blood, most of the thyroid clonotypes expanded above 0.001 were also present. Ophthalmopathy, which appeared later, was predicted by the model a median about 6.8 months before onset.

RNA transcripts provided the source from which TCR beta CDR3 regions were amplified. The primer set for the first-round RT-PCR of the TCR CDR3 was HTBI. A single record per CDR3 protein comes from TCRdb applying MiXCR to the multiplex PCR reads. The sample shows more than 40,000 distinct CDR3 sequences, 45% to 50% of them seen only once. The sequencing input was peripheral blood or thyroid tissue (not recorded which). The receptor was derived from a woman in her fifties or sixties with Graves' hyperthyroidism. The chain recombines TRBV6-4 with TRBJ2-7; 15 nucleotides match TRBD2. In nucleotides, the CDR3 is TGTGCCGGCCGGACTAGCGGGAGGGCCTACGAGCAGTACTTC. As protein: CAGRTSGRAYEQYF.